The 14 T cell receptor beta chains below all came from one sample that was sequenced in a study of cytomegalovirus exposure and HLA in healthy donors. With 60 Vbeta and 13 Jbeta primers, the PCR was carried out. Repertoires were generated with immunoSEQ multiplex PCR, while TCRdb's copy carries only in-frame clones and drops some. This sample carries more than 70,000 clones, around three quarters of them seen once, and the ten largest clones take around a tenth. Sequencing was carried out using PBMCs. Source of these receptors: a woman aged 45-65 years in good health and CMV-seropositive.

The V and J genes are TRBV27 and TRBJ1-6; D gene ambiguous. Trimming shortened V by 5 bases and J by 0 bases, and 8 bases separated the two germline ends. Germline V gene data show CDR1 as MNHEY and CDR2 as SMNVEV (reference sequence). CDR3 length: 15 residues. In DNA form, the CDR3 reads TGTGCCAGCAGTCAGGTCGACTCCTATAATTCACCCCTCCACTTT. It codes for CASSQVDSYNSPLHF.

The CDR3 loop reads CASSLDRGGYTF. The CDR3 DNA sequence: TGCGCCAGCAGCTTGGACAGGGGCGGCTACACCTTC. The chain links TRBV5-1 to TRBJ1-2; 7 positions agree with TRBD1. This CDR3 is 12 amino acids long. The V segment lost 0 bases and the J segment 8 bases; nucleotides outside the gene matches: 1. CDR1 and CDR2 (germline): SGHRS, YFSETQ.

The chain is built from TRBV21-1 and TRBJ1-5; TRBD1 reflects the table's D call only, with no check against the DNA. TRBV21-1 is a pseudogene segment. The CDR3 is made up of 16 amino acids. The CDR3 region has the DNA TGTGCCAGCAGCAAAGATCCGGGACAGGGGAATCAGCCCCAGCATTTT. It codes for CASSKDPGQGNQPQHF.

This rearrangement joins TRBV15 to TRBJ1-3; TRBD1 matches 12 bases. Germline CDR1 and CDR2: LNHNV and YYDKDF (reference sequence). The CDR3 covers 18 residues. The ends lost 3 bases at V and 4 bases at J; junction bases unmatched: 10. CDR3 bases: TGTGCCACCAGCAGTCTTCTGGGACAGGGGGCTGAGGGAAACACCATATATTTT. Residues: CATSSLLGQGAEGNTIYF.

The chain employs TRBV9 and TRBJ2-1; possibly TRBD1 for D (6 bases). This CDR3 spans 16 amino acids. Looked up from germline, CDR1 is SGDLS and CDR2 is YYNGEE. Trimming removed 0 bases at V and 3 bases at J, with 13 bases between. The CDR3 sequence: CASSVEYRTVYNEQFF. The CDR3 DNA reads TGTGCCAGCAGCGTAGAATACAGGACAGTCTACAATGAGCAGTTCTTC.

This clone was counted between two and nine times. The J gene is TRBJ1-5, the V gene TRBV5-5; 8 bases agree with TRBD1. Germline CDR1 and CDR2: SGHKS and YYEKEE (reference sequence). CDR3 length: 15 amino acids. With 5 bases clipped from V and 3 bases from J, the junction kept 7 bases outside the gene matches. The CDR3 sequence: CASRPDRGHNQPQHF. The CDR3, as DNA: TGTGCCAGCAGACCCGACAGGGGTCACAATCAGCCCCAGCATTTT.

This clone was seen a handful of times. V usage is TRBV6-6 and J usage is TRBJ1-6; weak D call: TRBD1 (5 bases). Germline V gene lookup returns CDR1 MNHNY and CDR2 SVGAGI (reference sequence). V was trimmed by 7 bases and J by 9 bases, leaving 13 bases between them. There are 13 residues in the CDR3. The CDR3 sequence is CASKTTGGSPLHF. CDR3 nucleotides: TGTGCCAGCAAGACCACGGGGGGTTCACCCCTCCACTTT.

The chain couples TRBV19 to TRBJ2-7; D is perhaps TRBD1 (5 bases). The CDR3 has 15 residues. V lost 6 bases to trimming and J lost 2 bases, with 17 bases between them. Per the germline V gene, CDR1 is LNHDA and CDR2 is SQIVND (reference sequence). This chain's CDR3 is CASSKDIYLTYEQYF. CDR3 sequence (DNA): TGTGCCAGTAGCAAGGACATCTATCTAACCTACGAGCAGTACTTC.

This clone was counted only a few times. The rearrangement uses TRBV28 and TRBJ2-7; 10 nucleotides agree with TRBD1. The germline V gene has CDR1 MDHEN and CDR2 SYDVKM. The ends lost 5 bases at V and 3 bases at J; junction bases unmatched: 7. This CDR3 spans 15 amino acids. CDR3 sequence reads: CASSPWTGGIYEQYF. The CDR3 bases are TGTGCCAGCAGTCCTTGGACAGGGGGGATCTACGAGCAGTACTTC. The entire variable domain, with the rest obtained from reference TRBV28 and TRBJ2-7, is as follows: DVKVTQSSRYLVKRTGEKVFLECVQDMDHENMFWYRQDPGLGLRLIYFSYDVKMKEKGDIPEGYSVSREKKERFSLILESASTNQTSMYLCASSPWTGGIYEQYFGPGTRLTVT.

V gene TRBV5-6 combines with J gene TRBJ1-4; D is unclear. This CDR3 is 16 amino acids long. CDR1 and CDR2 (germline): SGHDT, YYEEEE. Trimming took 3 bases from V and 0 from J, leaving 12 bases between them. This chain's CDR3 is CASSYGKPATNEKLFF. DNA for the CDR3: TGTGCCAGCAGCTACGGGAAACCTGCAACTAATGAAAAACTGTTTTTT. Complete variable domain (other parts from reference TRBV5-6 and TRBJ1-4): DAGVTQSPTHLIKTRGQQVTLRCSPKSGHDTVSWYQQALGQGPQFIFQYYEEEERQRGNFPDRFSGHQFPNYSSELNVNALLLGDSALYLCASSYGKPATNEKLFFGSGTQLSVL.

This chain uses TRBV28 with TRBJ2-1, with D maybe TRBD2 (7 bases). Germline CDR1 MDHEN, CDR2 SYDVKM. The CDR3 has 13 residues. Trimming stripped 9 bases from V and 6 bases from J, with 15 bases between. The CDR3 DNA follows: TGTGCCAGTTATGGAGGGGGGGTCAATGAGCAGTTCTTC. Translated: CASYGGGVNEQFF. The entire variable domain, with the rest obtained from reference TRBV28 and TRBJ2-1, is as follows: DVKVTQSSRYLVKRTGEKVFLECVQDMDHENMFWYRQDPGLGLRLIYFSYDVKMKEKGDIPEGYSVSREKKERFSLILESASTNQTSMYLCASYGGGVNEQFFGPGTRLTVL.

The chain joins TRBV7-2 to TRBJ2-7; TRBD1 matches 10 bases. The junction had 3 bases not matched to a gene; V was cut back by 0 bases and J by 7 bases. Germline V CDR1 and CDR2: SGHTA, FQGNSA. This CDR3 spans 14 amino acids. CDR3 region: CASSLAGTGEEQYF. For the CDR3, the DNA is TGTGCCAGCAGCTTAGCCGGGACAGGGGAAGAGCAGTACTTC.

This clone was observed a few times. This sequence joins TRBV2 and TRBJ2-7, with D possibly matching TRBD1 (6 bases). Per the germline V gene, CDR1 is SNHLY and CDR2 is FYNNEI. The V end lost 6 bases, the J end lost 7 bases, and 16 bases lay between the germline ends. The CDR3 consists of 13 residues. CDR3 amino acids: CASRDRNMGEQYF. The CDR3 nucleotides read TGTGCCAGCAGAGACAGGAATATGGGGGAGCAGTACTTC.

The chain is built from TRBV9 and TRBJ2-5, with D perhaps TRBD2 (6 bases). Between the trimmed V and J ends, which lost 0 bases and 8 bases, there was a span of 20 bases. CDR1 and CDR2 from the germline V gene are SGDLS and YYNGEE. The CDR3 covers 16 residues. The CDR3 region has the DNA TGTGCCAGCAGCGTAGCGTTTGGGGGGACCCGCTTAACCCAGTACTTC. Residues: CASSVAFGGTRLTQYF.